Each of the 25 T cell receptor beta chains below was sequenced from the same sample in a study of T-cell reconstitution after alpha-beta-depleted transplantation in children. Preparation of the TCRbeta library involved a method that used unique molecular identifiers. One entry per CDR3 protein results from TCRdb running MiXCR on the PCR reads. In the table there are 60,000 to 80,000 distinct CDR3 sequences, about 6.7% of which are singletons. This sample comprised PBMCs from the stem cell graft donor, obtained from the stem cell graft. Receptors were obtained from a human donor who donated a stem cell graft to a child with acute lymphoblastic leukemia.

In this sample, this clonotype turned up many times. The rearrangement links TRBV4-3 to TRBJ1-2; D possibly corresponds to TRBD1 (5 bases). Germline CDR1 is LGHNA and CDR2 is YSLEER. Trimming took 3 bases from V and 7 from J, leaving 15 bases between them. This CDR3 region has 14 residues. CDR3 DNA: TGCGCCAGCAGCCAGATCCCAGGGTTAGGTGGCTACACCTTC. It yields the protein CASSQIPGLGGYTF.

In its sample, this clonotype was seen a few times. The rearrangement joins TRBV12-3 or TRBV12-4 to TRBJ2-3, with D possibly TRBD1 on 6 matching bases. The CDR3 has 17 amino acids. V shed 3 bases and J shed 4 bases, with 20 bases lying between them. The CDR3 region has the DNA TGTGCCAGCAGTTTGGACAGCCATTTCTTACCCGCAGATACGCAGTATTTT. Translated, it gives CASSLDSHFLPADTQYF.

The sample holds many counts of this clonotype. The chain recombines TRBV27 with TRBJ2-7; D gene uncertain. The CDR3 totals 14 residues. V dropped 6 bases and J dropped 3 bases, with 15 bases sitting between them. CDR1 MNHEY and CDR2 SMNVEV come from the germline V gene (reference sequence). DNA for the CDR3: TGTGCCAGCAGCCCATACTTGGACGGCTACGAGCAGTACTTC. Translated: CASSPYLDGYEQYF.

This chain uses TRBV12-3 or TRBV12-4 with TRBJ2-6, with 8 bases aligning to TRBD1. CDR3 length equals 16 residues. Trimming at V came to 4 bases and at J to 3 bases, leaving 5 bases not matched to a gene. The CDR3 nucleotides are TGTGCCAGCAGTTCTACAGGGGGTGGTGGGGCCAACGTCCTGACTTTC. Translation: CASSSTGGGGANVLTF.

This clonotype was counted ten times or more. The chain has TRBV29-1 and TRBJ2-7; TRBD2 matches 7 bases. Germline CDR1 reads SQVTM; CDR2 reads ANQGSEA. V was clipped by 4 bases and J by 2 bases; unmatched bases: 5. This CDR3 has 13 amino acids. DNA of the CDR3: TGCAGCGTTGTGGCTAGCGGTCCCTACGAGCAGTACTTC. The encoded protein is CSVVASGPYEQYF.

The V gene is TRBV5-4, the J gene TRBJ1-1; no clear D gene. Per germline, CDR1 SGHNT and CDR2 YYREEE (reference sequence). The V gene lost 4 bases and the J gene lost 3 bases, with 7 bases spanning the gap. The CDR3 spans 12 residues. CDR3 region: CASSMLDTEAFF. The CDR3 nucleotides are TGTGCCAGCAGCATGCTGGACACTGAAGCTTTCTTT.

This clonotype was recorded at least ten times. The chain employs TRBV5-6 and TRBJ2-5; possible D gene TRBD2, 6 bases. The CDR3 extends over 12 amino acids. Trimming shortened V by 3 bases and J by 6 bases, and 9 bases separated the two germline ends. The germline gives CDR1 SGHDT, CDR2 YYEEEE. The CDR3 sequence is CASSWDLKTQYF. The DNA for the CDR3 is TGTGCCAGCAGCTGGGACTTAAAGACCCAGTACTTC.

This clonotype came up many times. The V call is TRBV5-6, the J call TRBJ2-3; tentatively, D is TRBD1 (6 bases). V lost 4 bases and J lost 1, with 10 bases in between. Germline V gives CDR1 SGHDT, CDR2 YYEEEE. This CDR3 has 14 residues. CDR3 sequence reads: CASSLRTGTDTQYF. DNA of the CDR3: TGTGCCAGCAGCCTCAGGACAGGCACAGATACGCAGTATTTT.

The sample holds a few counts of this clonotype. This sequence joins TRBV12-3 or TRBV12-4 and TRBJ2-7; either TRBD1 or TRBD2 may supply D (6 bases each). This CDR3 comprises 14 residues. Trimming left V 2 bases short and J 3 bases short, with 11 bases between. The DNA of the CDR3 is TGTGCCAGCAGTTTACAAGGGGGGCTCTACGAGCAGTACTTC. Amino acids: CASSLQGGLYEQYF.

This clonotype was recorded a few times. A much larger clone is a single base away; this may be a read error. The V gene is TRBV7-6, the J gene TRBJ2-7; D not certain. Germline V lookup: CDR1 SGHVS, CDR2 FNYEAQ. This CDR3 region has 12 residues. V was shortened by 1 base and J by 5 bases, with 6 bases between the two germline ends. For the CDR3, the DNA is TGTGCCAGCAGCTTAGTAGCAAACGAGCAGTACTTC. Translated, it gives CASSLVANEQYF.

This clonotype was recorded a few times. The chain carries TRBV9 and TRBJ2-5; unclear D gene. From germline, CDR1 is SGDLS and CDR2 YYNGEE. V gave up 0 bases and J gave up 1 base, with 7 bases separating them. The length of the CDR3 is 14 residues. The CDR3 bases are TGTGCCAGCAGCGTAGAACAGCTCCAAGAGACCCAGTACTTC. Translated, it gives CASSVEQLQETQYF.

A note on this clonotype: A much bigger clone sits one base away, suggesting this may be a read error. V and J are TRBV11-2 and TRBJ1-5, with D possibly matching TRBD1 (5 bases). The CDR3 consists of 14 residues. Trimming took 8 bases from V and 7 from J, leaving 18 bases between them. CDR1 and CDR2 from the germline V gene are SGHAT and FQNNGV. The CDR3 is CASGSAGWGQPQHF. The CDR3 coding sequence is TGTGCCAGCGGCTCAGCAGGGTGGGGACAGCCCCAGCATTTT.

This chain joins TRBV6-5 and TRBJ1-4; TRBD1 is a possible D gene (6 bases). The CDR3 extends over 14 amino acids. The V gene's germline CDR1 is MNHEY and CDR2 SVGAGI. Trimming cost V 6 bases and J 3 bases, with 11 bases left between them. CDR3 loop: CASRLQGPNEKLFF. For the CDR3, the DNA is TGTGCCAGCAGATTACAGGGTCCTAATGAAAAACTGTTTTTT.

This chain links TRBV5-6 with TRBJ2-5, with D perhaps matching TRBD2 (5 bases). CDR3 length equals 16 residues. Trimming took 0 bases from V and 0 from J, leaving 12 bases between them. Germline lookup yields CDR1 SGHDT and CDR2 YYEEEE. The CDR3 protein is CASSLAKRAYQETQYF. CDR3 DNA sequence: TGTGCCAGCAGCTTGGCCAAGAGGGCTTACCAAGAGACCCAGTACTTC.

CDR3 nucleotide sequence: TGTGCCAGCAGCTTCCCTTACGAAGGGGAGCAGTTCTTC. It encodes CASSFPYEGEQFF. V gene TRBV7-2 combines with J gene TRBJ2-1, with D hard to call. The V gene's germline CDR1 is SGHTA and CDR2 FQGNSA. V was shortened by 3 bases and J by 10 bases, with 13 bases between the two germline ends. The CDR3 covers 13 residues.

This clonotype has just a few counts. V is TRBV28 and J is TRBJ1-4; D ambiguous. The CDR3 has 13 amino acids. CDR1 is MDHEN and CDR2 is SYDVKM in the germline V gene. Trimming pared 3 bases from V and 6 bases from J, leaving 8 bases between. The CDR3 reads CASSFPGDEKLFF. In DNA form, the CDR3 reads TGTGCCAGCAGTTTCCCCGGGGATGAAAAACTGTTTTTT.

This clonotype was detected only a few times. The chain couples TRBV20-1 to TRBJ1-5, with D possibly TRBD1 on 5 matching bases. Trimming took 2 bases from V and 7 from J, leaving 18 bases between them. CDR1 is DFQATT and CDR2 is SNEGSKA in the germline V gene (reference sequence). This CDR3 is 15 amino acids long. CDR3 amino acids: CSARFGFGGGQPQHF. The CDR3 DNA is TGCAGTGCTAGATTTGGTTTCGGGGGTGGGCAGCCCCAGCATTTT.

This clonotype has a count of ten or more. The chain carries TRBV24-1 and TRBJ1-2, with D uncertain. The ends were cut back, 2 bases at V and 3 bases at J, with 9 bases in the middle. Germline CDR1 and CDR2: KGHDR and SFDVKD. This CDR3 has 14 residues. The chain's CDR3 is CATSDSGSYYGYTF. CDR3 in DNA: TGTGCCACCAGTGATTCGGGGTCTTACTATGGCTACACCTTC.

In its sample, this clonotype was seen many times. The chain has TRBV7-9 and TRBJ1-2; 7 bases are shared with TRBD1. The CDR3 is 17 residues long. The V gene end was trimmed by 1 base and the J gene end by 6 bases; junction bases not matched to a gene: 14. Per germline, CDR1 SEHNR and CDR2 FQNEAQ (reference sequence). CDR3 in amino acids: CASSLVTGTALADGYTF. The CDR3 DNA reads TGTGCCAGCAGCTTAGTCACCGGGACAGCGCTTGCGGATGGCTACACCTTC.

CDR3 region: CASSSTSGREADTQYF. The CDR3 DNA is TGTGCCAGCAGTTCGACCAGCGGGAGAGAAGCAGATACGCAGTATTTT. V and J are TRBV28 and TRBJ2-3; TRBD2 agrees at 8 bases. With 4 bases clipped from V and 4 bases from J, the junction kept 10 bases outside the gene matches. CDR3 size: 16 residues. Germline CDR1 reads MDHEN; CDR2 reads SYDVKM.

This clonotype was counted a few times. The chain combines TRBV7-2 with TRBJ1-2; D perhaps matches TRBD1 (5 bases). The CDR3 has 15 amino acids. Germline CDR1 and CDR2: SGHTA and FQGNSA. The ends were cut back, 3 bases at V and 4 bases at J, with 15 bases in the middle. The CDR3 DNA is TGTGCCAGCAGCTTGAACCCCGGGACGTCCTATGGCTACACCTTC. Amino acids: CASSLNPGTSYGYTF. The entire variable domain, with the rest obtained from reference TRBV7-2 and TRBJ1-2, is as follows: GAGVSQSPSNKVTEKGKDVELRCDPISGHTALYWYRQSLGQGLEFLIYFQGNSAPDKSGLPSDRFSAERTGGSVSTLTIQRTQQEDSAVYLCASSLNPGTSYGYTFGSGTRLTVV.

V gene TRBV4-3 combines with J gene TRBJ1-1; 8 bases fit TRBD1. With 4 bases clipped from V and 2 bases from J, the junction kept 6 bases outside the gene matches. CDR1 is LGHNA, CDR2 YSLEER, per germline. The CDR3 is 15 amino acids. Here the CDR3 reads CASSRNRGFNTEAFF. As DNA, the CDR3 is TGCGCCAGCAGCCGCAACAGGGGGTTTAACACTGAAGCTTTCTTT.

This clonotype was seen at least ten times. The chain is built from TRBV28 and TRBJ2-1, with 10 bases matching TRBD2. Germline V CDR1 and CDR2: MDHEN, SYDVKM. V lost 2 bases to trimming and J lost 9 bases; unmatched junction nucleotides: 7. This CDR3 has 15 amino acids. CDR3: CASSLASGRATEQFF. CDR3 DNA: TGTGCCAGCAGTTTAGCCAGCGGGAGGGCCACTGAGCAGTTCTTC. Full variable domain (missing parts from reference TRBV28 and TRBJ2-1): DVKVTQSSRYLVKRTGEKVFLECVQDMDHENMFWYRQDPGLGLRLIYFSYDVKMKEKGDIPEGYSVSREKKERFSLILESASTNQTSMYLCASSLASGRATEQFFGPGTRLTVL.

This clonotype has a count of ten or more. The chain employs TRBV12-3 or TRBV12-4 and TRBJ1-1; D is uncertain. The CDR3 length is 13 residues. Trimming removed 1 base from V and 0 bases from J, with 3 bases in between. In DNA, the CDR3 is TGTGCCAGCAGTTTAGGAATGAACACTGAAGCTTTCTTT. Residues: CASSLGMNTEAFF.

The sample holds a few counts of this clonotype. This sequence joins TRBV3-1 and TRBJ1-2; 7 nucleotides align to TRBD1. V shed 1 base and J 5 bases; nucleotides not matched to a gene: 7. Germline V CDR1 and CDR2: LGHDT, YNNKEL (reference sequence). There are 15 residues in the CDR3. The CDR3 DNA reads TGTGCCAGCAGCCAAGGGATCGGGACAGAATATGGCTACACCTTC. It translates to CASSQGIGTEYGYTF.